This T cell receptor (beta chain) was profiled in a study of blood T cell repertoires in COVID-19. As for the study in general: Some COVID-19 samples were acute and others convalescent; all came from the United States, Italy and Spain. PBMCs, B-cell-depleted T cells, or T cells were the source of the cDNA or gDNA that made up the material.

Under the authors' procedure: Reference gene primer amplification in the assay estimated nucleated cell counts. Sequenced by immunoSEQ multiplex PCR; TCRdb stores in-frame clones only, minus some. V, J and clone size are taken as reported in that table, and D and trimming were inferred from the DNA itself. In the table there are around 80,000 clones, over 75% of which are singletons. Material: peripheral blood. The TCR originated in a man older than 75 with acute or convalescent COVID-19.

CDR3 region: CASSEEGLASDTQYF. The DNA of the CDR3 is TGTGCCAGCAGTGAGGAGGGACTAGCATCCGATACGCAGTATTTT. The V and J genes are TRBV2 and TRBJ2-3, with TRBD2 identical over 9 bases. Germline lookup yields CDR1 SNHLY and CDR2 FYNNEI. This CDR3 is 15 amino acids long. Unmatched junction bases numbered 7, after V lost 3 bases and J lost 6 bases.